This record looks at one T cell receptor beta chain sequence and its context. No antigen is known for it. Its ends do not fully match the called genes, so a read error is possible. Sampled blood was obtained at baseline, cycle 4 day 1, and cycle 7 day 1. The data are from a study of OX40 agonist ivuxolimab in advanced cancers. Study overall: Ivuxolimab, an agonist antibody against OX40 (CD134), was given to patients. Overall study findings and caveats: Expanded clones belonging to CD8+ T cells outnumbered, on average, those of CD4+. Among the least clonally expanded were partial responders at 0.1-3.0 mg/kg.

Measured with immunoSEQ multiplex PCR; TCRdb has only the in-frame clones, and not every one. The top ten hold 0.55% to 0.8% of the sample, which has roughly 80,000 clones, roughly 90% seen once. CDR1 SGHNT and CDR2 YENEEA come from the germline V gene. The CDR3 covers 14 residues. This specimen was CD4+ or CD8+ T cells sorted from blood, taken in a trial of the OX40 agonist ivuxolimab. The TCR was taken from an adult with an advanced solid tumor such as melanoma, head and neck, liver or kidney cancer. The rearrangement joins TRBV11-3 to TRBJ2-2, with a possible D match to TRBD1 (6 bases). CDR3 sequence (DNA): TGTACCAGCAGCCGACAGGTGGGGACCGGGGAGCTGTTTTTT. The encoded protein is CTSSRQVGTGELFF.